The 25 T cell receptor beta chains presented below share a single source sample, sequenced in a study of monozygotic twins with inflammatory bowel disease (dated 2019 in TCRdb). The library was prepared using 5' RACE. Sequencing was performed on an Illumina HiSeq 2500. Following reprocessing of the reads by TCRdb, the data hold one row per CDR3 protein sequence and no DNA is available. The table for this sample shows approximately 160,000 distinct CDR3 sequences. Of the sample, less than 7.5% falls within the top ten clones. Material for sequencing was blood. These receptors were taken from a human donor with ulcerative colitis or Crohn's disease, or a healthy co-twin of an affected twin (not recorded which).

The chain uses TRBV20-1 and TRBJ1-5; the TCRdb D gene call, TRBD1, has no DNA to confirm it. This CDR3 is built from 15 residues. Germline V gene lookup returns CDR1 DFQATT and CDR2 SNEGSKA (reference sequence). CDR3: CSARRSGDRNQPQHF.

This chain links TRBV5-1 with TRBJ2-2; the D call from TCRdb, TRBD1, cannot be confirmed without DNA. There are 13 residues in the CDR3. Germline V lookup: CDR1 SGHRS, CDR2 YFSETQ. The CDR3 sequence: CASSRDRTGELFF.

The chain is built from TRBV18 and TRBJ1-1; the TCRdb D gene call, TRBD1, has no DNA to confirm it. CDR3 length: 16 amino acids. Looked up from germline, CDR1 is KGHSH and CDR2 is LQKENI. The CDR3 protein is CASSLILAGGSTEAFF. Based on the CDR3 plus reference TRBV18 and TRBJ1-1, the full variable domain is NAGVMQNPRHLVRRRGQEARLRCSPMKGHSHVYWYRQLPEEGLKFMVYLQKENIIDESGMPKERFSAEFPKEGPSILRIQQVVRGDSAAYFCASSLILAGGSTEAFFGQGTRLTVV.

The CDR3 here is CASSWGRNQPQHF. V gene TRBV6-5 combines with J gene TRBJ1-5; TCRdb names TRBD1, which stays unverified in the absence of DNA. This CDR3 has 13 residues. Germline CDR1 is MNHEY and CDR2 is SVGAGI.

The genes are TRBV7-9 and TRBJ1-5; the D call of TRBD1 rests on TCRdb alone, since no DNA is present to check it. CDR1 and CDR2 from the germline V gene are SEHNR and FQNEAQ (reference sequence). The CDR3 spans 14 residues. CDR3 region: CASGRDSINQPQHF. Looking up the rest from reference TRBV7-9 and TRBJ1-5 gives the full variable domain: DTGVSQNPRHKITKRGQNVTFRCDPISEHNRLYWYRQTLGQGPEFLTYFQNEAQLEKSRLLSDRFSAERPKGSFSTLEIQRTEQGDSAMYLCASGRDSINQPQHFGDGTRLSIL.

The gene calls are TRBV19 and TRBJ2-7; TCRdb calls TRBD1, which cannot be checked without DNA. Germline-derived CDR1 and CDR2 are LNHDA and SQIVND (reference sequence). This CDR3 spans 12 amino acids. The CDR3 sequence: CATGTGVAEQYF.

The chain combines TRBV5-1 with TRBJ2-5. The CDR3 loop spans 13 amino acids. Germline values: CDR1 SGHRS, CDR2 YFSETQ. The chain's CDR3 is CASSLGNRETQYF.

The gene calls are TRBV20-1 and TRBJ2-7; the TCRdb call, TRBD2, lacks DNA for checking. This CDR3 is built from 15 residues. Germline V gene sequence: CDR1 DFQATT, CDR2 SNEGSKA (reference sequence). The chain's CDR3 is CSARDTAGGTYEQYF.

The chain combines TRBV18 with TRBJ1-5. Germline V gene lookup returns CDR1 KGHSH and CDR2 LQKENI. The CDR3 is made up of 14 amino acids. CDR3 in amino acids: CASSPNSGNQPQHF.

The CDR3 protein is CSADSGGATDTQYF. The genes are TRBV20-1 and TRBJ2-3; TCRdb's D gene call, TRBD2, goes unchecked for lack of DNA. The CDR3 covers 14 residues. Germline CDR1 is DFQATT and CDR2 is SNEGSKA (reference sequence).

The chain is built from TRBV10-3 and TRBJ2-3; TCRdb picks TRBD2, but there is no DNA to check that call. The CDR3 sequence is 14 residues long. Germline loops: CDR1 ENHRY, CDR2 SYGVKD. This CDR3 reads CAISEWGGTQAQYF.

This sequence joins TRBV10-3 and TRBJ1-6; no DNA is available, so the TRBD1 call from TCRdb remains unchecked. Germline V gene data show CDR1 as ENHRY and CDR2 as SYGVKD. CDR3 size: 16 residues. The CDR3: CAISKGTGDSHSPLHF.

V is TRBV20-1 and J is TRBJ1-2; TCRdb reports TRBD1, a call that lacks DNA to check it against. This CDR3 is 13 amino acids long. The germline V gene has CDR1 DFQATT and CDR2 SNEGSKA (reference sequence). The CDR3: CSAMDPGNYGYTF.

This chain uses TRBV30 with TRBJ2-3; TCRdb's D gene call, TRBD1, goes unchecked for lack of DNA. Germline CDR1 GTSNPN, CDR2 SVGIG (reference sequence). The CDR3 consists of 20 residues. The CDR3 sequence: CAWSGRTGSKSGTGTDTQYF.

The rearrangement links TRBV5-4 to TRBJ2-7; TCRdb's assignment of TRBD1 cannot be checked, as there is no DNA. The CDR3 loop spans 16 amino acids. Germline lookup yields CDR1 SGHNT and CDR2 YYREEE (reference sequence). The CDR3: CASSLGGRQGLYEQYF.

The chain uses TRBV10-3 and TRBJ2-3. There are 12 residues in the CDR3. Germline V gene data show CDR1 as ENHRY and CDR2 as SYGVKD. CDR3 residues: CAISLSSDTQYF.

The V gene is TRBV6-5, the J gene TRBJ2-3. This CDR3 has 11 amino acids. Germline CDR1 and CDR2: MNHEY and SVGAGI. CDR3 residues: CASMVYDTQYF.

The chain's CDR3 is CASSSAGGPYNEQFF. The chain couples TRBV19 to TRBJ2-1; the TCRdb call, TRBD2, lacks DNA for checking. Germline values: CDR1 LNHDA, CDR2 SQIVND (reference sequence). The CDR3 runs to 15 residues.

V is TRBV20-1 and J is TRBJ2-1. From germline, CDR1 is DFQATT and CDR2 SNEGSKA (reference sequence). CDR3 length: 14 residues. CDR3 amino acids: CSAKVLVAYNEQFF.

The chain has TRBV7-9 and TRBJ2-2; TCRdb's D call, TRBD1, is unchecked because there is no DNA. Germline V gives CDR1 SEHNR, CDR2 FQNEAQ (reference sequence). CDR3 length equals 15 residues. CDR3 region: CSSSSGLPNTGELFF. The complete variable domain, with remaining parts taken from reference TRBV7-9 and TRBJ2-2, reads DTGVSQNPRHKITKRGQNVTFRCDPISEHNRLYWYRQTLGQGPEFLTYFQNEAQLEKSRLLSDRFSAERPKGSFSTLEIQRTEQGDSAMYLCSSSSGLPNTGELFFGEGSRLTVL.

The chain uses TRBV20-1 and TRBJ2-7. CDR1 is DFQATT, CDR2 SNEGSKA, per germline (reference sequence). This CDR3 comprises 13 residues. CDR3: CSARVASSYEQYF.

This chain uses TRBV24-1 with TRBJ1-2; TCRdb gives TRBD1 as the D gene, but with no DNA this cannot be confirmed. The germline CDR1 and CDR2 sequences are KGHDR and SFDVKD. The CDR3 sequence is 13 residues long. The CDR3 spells CATSDTRGSGYTF.

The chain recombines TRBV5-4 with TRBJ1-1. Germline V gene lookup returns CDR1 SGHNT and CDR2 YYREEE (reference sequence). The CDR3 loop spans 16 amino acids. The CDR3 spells CASSSGQGINKGEAFF.

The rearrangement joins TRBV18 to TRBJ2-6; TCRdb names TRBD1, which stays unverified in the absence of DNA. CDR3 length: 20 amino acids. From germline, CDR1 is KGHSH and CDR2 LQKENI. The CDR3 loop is CASSPWAPGPEDSGANVLTF.

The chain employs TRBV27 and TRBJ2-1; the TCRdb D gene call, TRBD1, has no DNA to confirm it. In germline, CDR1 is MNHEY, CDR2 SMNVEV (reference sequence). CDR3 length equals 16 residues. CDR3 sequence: CASSTRTGGFYNEQFF.